This T cell receptor beta chain derives from a study of patients and donors after allogeneic stem cell transplantation. TCRdb reanalysed the RT-PCR reads using MiXCR and keeps one entry per CDR3 protein. The sample has approximately 150,000 distinct CDR3 sequences; approximately 25% are singletons. This clonotype appeared a few times. This receptor was identified in a human donor who was either an allogeneic HSCT recipient or a stem cell or donor lymphocyte infusion donor (not recorded which). It is not recorded whose cells these are; they may come from a transplant donor. Sequencing was carried out using blood, either unsorted or a sorted T cell fraction (not recorded which).

The CDR3 reads CASSLIAGLGGSGNTIYF. CDR3 sequence (DNA): TGTGCCAGCAGCTTGATTGCAGGGCTAGGGGGATCTGGAAACACCATATATTTT. J is TRBJ1-3 and V is TRBV7-8; D might be TRBD1 (6 bases). The CDR3 covers 18 residues. CDR1 and CDR2 from the germline V gene are SGHVS and FQNEAQ. V was trimmed by 3 bases and J by 1 base, leaving 19 bases between them.